The present TCR beta chain was sequenced within a study of neurological immune-mediated disorders. The germline V gene encodes CDR1 LGHDT and CDR2 YNNKEL (reference sequence). V was clipped by 4 bases and J by 10 bases, with 14 bases between them. The CDR3 contains 14 residues. It was by 5'RACE with 10-nucleotide random UMIs that the cDNA was made. TCRdb passed the 5' RACE reads through MiXCR, listing each CDR3 protein once. The data show about 35,000 distinct CDR3 sequences, nearly 7.5% seen once. Only a few counts were recorded for this clonotype. The chain links TRBV3-1 to TRBJ1-6; no clear D. The specimen was PBMCs. The origin of this receptor is a woman between 40 and 50 years old in good health. The chain's CDR3 is CASSPTRARSPLHF. As DNA, the CDR3 is TGTGCCAGCAGCCCGACTCGGGCACGGTCACCCCTCCACTTT.